This T cell receptor beta chain was recorded in a study of T cells in Graves' hyperthyroidism and ophthalmopathy (dated by TCRdb to between 2018 and 2021). In terms of the full investigation: Peripheral blood was sampled at the time of initial diagnosis, prior to any treatment. TCR V-J signatures able to tell the groups apart were searched for in a discovery cohort of 100 patients, of whom more than 40 had Graves' ophthalmopathy and more than 55 had stable Graves' hyperthyroidism. Prospective prediction of ophthalmopathy was tested in an independent validation cohort consisting of 18 hyperthyroidism patients and approximately 16 patients who later progressed to ophthalmopathy. For training and testing, the approximately 92 patients in the discovery cohort were randomly divided in a 7:3 ratio. In roughly six Graves' hyperthyroidism patients, the study also compared T-cell repertoires from thyroid tissue with T-cell repertoires from blood. Following sampling, methimazole starting at 30 mg daily was given to hyperthyroidism patients, and high-dose intravenous methylprednisolone was given to ophthalmopathy patients. According to the paper, TCR Vbeta CDR3 sequencing was carried out on around 140 peripheral blood samples, which came from approximately 43 ophthalmopathy, around 75 hyperthyroidism and approximately 17 progressor patients. Results and caveats for the whole study, not just this receptor: No statistical method was used to fix the sample size in advance, and group allocation was not hidden from the investigators. A model built on a 13 V-J signature distinguished ophthalmopathy from stable hyperthyroidism, reaching 85% to 90% sensitivity and about 81% specificity in cross-validation and 80%/75% in testing. During validation, the model predicted progression to ophthalmopathy a median of around 7 months ahead of onset, with approximately 70% sensitivity and about 75% specificity. Most expanded thyroid clonotypes (frequency above 0.001) were also detected in blood, suggesting blood repertoires may reflect thyroid immune responses.

Stable Graves' hyperthyroidism was defined as no progression to ophthalmopathy during 18 months of follow-up. Hyperthyroidism patients were newly diagnosed, with disease duration under 2 months, and aged 18 to 65 years. The study excluded patients with uncontrolled infections, other autoimmune diseases, pregnancy or lactation. Diagnoses were based on clinical symptoms, serum thyroxine and TRAb, thyroid ultrasound and orbital computed tomography. PBMCs were isolated from about 9.1 ml of fresh peripheral blood by Ficoll-Paque density gradient centrifugation. Total RNA was extracted using Trizol reagent, and RNA quality was assessed on an Agilent 2100 Bioanalyzer. This clonotype has just a few counts. Its antigen is unknown. No much larger clonotype is one base removed from it; base qualities were not supplied. CDR1 and CDR2 are read off the germline V gene as MNHEY and SVGEGT. The CDR3 runs 14 residues from the cysteine to the phenylalanine. The read is trimmed to its CDR3 DNA, 42 bases read in frame from base 1. V is clipped by 7 bases and J by 9 bases, and the sequence between their germline boundaries is 21 bases long.

The TCR beta CDR3 regions were amplified from RNA transcripts. For the first round of RT-PCR on the TCR CDR3, the HTBI primer set was used together with the Qiagen OneStep RT-PCR kit. The libraries were constructed in a second round of multiplex PCR and then size-selected and purified. Paired-end sequencing of the libraries was performed with 100 bp reads on an Illumina HiSeq2000. In the original analysis: SOAPnuke was used to process the raw data, removing reads that contained adapters or uncalled bases, had a mean Phred below 15, or lacked an exact match to the constant primer or identifier. High-quality paired reads were merged with COPE v1.2.5, and unique nucleotide sequences were defined as clonotypes. MiTCR v1.1 was used to align clonotypes to the IMGT TRBV, TRBD and TRBJ reference segments. The analysis included only V-J combinations with a frequency above 0.0001, which together covered more than 98% of the repertoires. A TCS score was defined as the ratio of F50 (clonal expansion) to E x V (chaos), with BLOSUM62-based TCRdist applied between CDR3 peptides within each V-J. Welch's t-statistics and random forest reduced some 510 V-J features to 13, which were used in a naive Bayes classifier (R e1071). The public reads were reanalyzed by TCRdb: fastp trimming at Q25, MiXCR alignment, in-frame beta chains only. Each entry is one CDR3 protein sequence, shown with its most common DNA and genes. The V and J calls and clone size come from TCRdb's table, not from the authors' own analysis. The sample table records hundreds of thousands of distinct CDR3 sequences; 13% of these occur just once. Less than 10% of the sample is in the top ten clones.

Sequenced material: blood. The receptor chain draws on TRBV6-2 or TRBV6-3 and TRBJ1-2; the best D guess is TRBD1, with 5 bases matching. The TCR sequence derives from a woman aged 18-35 years with Graves' hyperthyroidism. Here is the DNA: TGTGCCAGCACCCCGACGGGACTCGGGGCGAGCTACACCTTC. It codes for CASTPTGLGASYTF.